Listed below are T cell receptor beta chains from one sample, sequenced in a study of shared clonotypes between healthy human individuals. Some clones are missing from TCRdb's copy, which holds only in-frame ones; the method was immunoSEQ multiplex PCR. Of 450,000 to 500,000 clones in the sample, around four fifths are singletons; the top ten hold 9.5% to 15%. Sequenced material: PBMCs. All receptors derive from a middle-aged woman in good health. Some clones in this sample may be carry-over from other donors' samples. Both conserved end residues are part of each CDR3. Fields, in order: clone size, V gene, D gene, J gene, CDR3 protein, CDR3 DNA. D genes are given only for firm matches. The size field is filled for only some rows; it gives once, few, many or a size class.

clone_size: -
v_call: TRBV18
d_call: -
j_call: TRBJ1-1
cdr3_aa: CASSIDRQGFTEAFF
cdr3_nt: TGTGCCAGCTCGATTGACAGACAAGGTTTTACTGAAGCTTTCTTT

clone_size: -
v_call: TRBV2
d_call: TRBD1
j_call: TRBJ1-1
cdr3_aa: CASIEQGVGEAFF
cdr3_nt: TGTGCCAGCATAGAACAGGGGGTAGGTGAAGCTTTCTTT

clone_size: few
v_call: TRBV18
d_call: -
j_call: TRBJ2-4
cdr3_aa: CASSQGAGDIQYF
cdr3_nt: TGTGCCAGCTCACAGGGAGCCGGGGACATTCAGTACTTC

clone_size: -
v_call: TRBV7-2
d_call: -
j_call: TRBJ2-4
cdr3_aa: CASSLEVAVAKNIQYF
cdr3_nt: TGTGCCAGCAGCTTAGAGGTAGCGGTAGCCAAAAACATTCAGTACTTC

clone_size: -
v_call: TRBV20-1
d_call: -
j_call: TRBJ2-7
cdr3_aa: CSASMYEQYF
cdr3_nt: TGCAGTGCTAGTATGTACGAGCAGTACTTC

clone_size: -
v_call: TRBV7-8
d_call: -
j_call: TRBJ1-1
cdr3_aa: CASSLVRGLRNTEAFF
cdr3_nt: TGTGCCAGCAGCTTAGTTCGGGGACTAAGGAACACTGAAGCTTTCTTT

clone_size: -
v_call: TRBV5-1
d_call: -
j_call: TRBJ2-1
cdr3_aa: CASSLDAGTSYNEQFF
cdr3_nt: TGCGCCAGCAGCTTGGACGCGGGGACCTCCTACAATGAGCAGTTCTTC

clone_size: -
v_call: TRBV6-5
d_call: -
j_call: TRBJ2-7
cdr3_aa: CASIPETGYYEQYF
cdr3_nt: TGTGCCAGCATTCCTGAGACAGGATACTACGAGCAGTACTTC

clone_size: -
v_call: TRBV6-1
d_call: -
j_call: TRBJ2-7
cdr3_aa: CASSEVDLQTTSYEQYF
cdr3_nt: TGTGCCAGCAGTGAAGTGGATCTACAGACCACCTCCTACGAGCAGTACTTC

clone_size: -
v_call: TRBV4-2
d_call: TRBD2
j_call: TRBJ2-1
cdr3_aa: CASSQGLAGHNEQFF
cdr3_nt: TGTGCCAGCAGCCAAGGCCTAGCGGGTCACAATGAGCAGTTCTTC

clone_size: -
v_call: TRBV30
d_call: TRBD2
j_call: TRBJ2-1
cdr3_aa: CAWSGRAYNEQFF
cdr3_nt: TGTGCCTGGAGCGGGAGGGCCTACAATGAGCAGTTCTTC

clone_size: -
v_call: TRBV7-8
d_call: -
j_call: TRBJ2-1
cdr3_aa: CASSLGLIENNEQFF
cdr3_nt: TGTGCCAGCAGCTTAGGACTAATAGAAAACAATGAGCAGTTCTTC

clone_size: -
v_call: TRBV4-1
d_call: TRBD1
j_call: TRBJ1-1
cdr3_aa: CASSHRQGGTEAFF
cdr3_nt: TGCGCCAGCAGCCACCGACAGGGGGGCACTGAAGCTTTCTTT

clone_size: -
v_call: TRBV4-1
d_call: -
j_call: TRBJ2-3
cdr3_aa: CASSQEEGDTQYF
cdr3_nt: TGCGCCAGCAGCCAAGAGGAAGGAGATACGCAGTATTTT